The 30 T cell receptor beta chains reported below all come from one sample, sequenced in a study of metastatic and nonmetastatic thyroid tumors. Every patient underwent thyroid surgery untreated. MiXCR was used by TCRdb to re-call the PCR reads. The sample includes 15,000 to 20,000 clones, 26% seen only once; the top ten take 22%. Sequenced input: tumor tissue. All receptors derive from a female donor with papillary thyroid cancer or a benign thyroid nodule (not recorded which). Some clones in this sample may be carry-over from other donors' samples.

At least ten counts were recorded for this clone. The chain links TRBV9 to TRBJ2-5; no clear D. V lost 3 bases and J 3 bases, leaving 12 bases between the germline ends. The CDR3 has 14 residues. Germline lookup yields CDR1 SGDLS and CDR2 YYNGEE. CDR3 bases: TGTGCCAGCAGCGGAGAAGTTATGGAAGAGACCCAGTACTTC. This codes for CASSGEVMEETQYF.

This clone was seen more than once but under ten times. The V call is TRBV20-1, the J call TRBJ1-5; possible D gene TRBD1, 5 bases. V was shortened by 3 bases and J by 0 bases, with 15 bases between the two germline ends. This CDR3 contains 16 residues. Germline V CDR1 and CDR2: DFQATT, SNEGSKA (reference sequence). CDR3 sequence reads: CSASVPGIISNQPQHF. In DNA form, the CDR3 reads TGCAGTGCTAGCGTCCCAGGGATAATTAGCAATCAGCCCCAGCATTTT.

This clone is medium-sized in the sample. The chain couples TRBV6-1 to TRBJ2-2, with TRBD2 identical over 10 bases. V dropped 7 bases and J dropped 4; count of bases not matched to a gene: 3. CDR3 length: 14 residues. From germline, CDR1 is MNHNS and CDR2 SASEGT. The CDR3 loop reads CASTWTSGTGELFF. The CDR3 bases are TGTGCCAGCACCTGGACTAGCGGCACCGGGGAGCTGTTTTTT.

This clone was recorded at least ten times. The chain recombines TRBV28 with TRBJ1-6; D ambiguous. Trimming cost V 9 bases and J 8 bases, with 17 bases left between them. Germline V lookup: CDR1 MDHEN, CDR2 SYDVKM. This CDR3 has 14 residues. The CDR3 spells CASTKTRGDSPLHF. The DNA of the CDR3 is TGTGCCAGTACTAAGACACGCGGGGATTCACCCCTCCACTTT.

This clone has only a few counts. The chain has TRBV6-5 and TRBJ2-7, with no clear D. The germline gives CDR1 MNHEY, CDR2 SVGAGI. The V end lost 6 bases, the J end lost 1 base, and 13 bases lay between the germline ends. The CDR3 has 14 residues. CDR3 DNA: TGTGCCAGCAGCTTAGTGGGCGAATCCTACGAGCAGTACTTC. This translates into CASSLVGESYEQYF.

V is TRBV5-1 and J is TRBJ1-1; D not certain. The CDR3 extends over 14 amino acids. V gave up 2 bases and J gave up 0 bases, with 8 bases separating them. Looked up from germline, CDR1 is SGHRS and CDR2 is YFSETQ. CDR3 sequence (DNA): TGCGCCAGCAGCTTAGACGGCATGAACACTGAAGCTTTCTTT. This codes for CASSLDGMNTEAFF. Using reference TRBV5-1 and TRBJ1-1 for the parts outside the CDR3, the full variable domain is KAGVTQTPRYLIKTRGQQVTLSCSPISGHRSVSWYQQTPGQGLQFLFEYFSETQRNKGNFPGRFSGRQFSNSRSEMNVSTLELGDSALYLCASSLDGMNTEAFFGQGTRLTVV.

This clone has ten or more counts. A read error may be the cause here, since a much bigger clone is one base away. CDR3 amino acids: CATSDFPGQHGYIF. CDR3 bases: TGTGCCACCAGTGATTTCCCGGGACAGCATGGCTACATCTTC. V and J are TRBV24-1 and TRBJ1-2, with 7 bases that match TRBD1. CDR1 KGHDR and CDR2 SFDVKD come from the germline V gene. The CDR3 loop spans 14 amino acids.

Many counts were recorded for this clone. The chain joins TRBV19 to TRBJ1-6, with 8 bases fitting TRBD1. The V segment lost 5 bases and the J segment 2 bases; nucleotides outside the gene matches: 8. This CDR3 is built from 17 residues. Germline loops: CDR1 LNHDA, CDR2 SQIVND (reference sequence). This CDR3 is CASSLRTGITYNSPLHF. The CDR3 bases are TGTGCCAGTAGTCTTCGGACAGGGATCACCTATAATTCACCCCTCCACTTT.

This chain connects TRBV6-1 to TRBJ1-2; TRBD1 aligns across 8 bases. Looked up from germline, CDR1 is MNHNS and CDR2 is SASEGT. This CDR3 is built from 15 residues. V shed 5 bases, J shed 7 bases, and the junction held 12 bases outside the gene matches. CDR3 amino acids: CASSPQGTGRIGYTF. Here the CDR3 DNA reads TGTGCCAGCAGTCCACAGGGGACAGGTCGTATTGGCTACACCTTC.

As to this clone: The junction departs from germline at one end; a sequencing error may be responsible. This chain joins TRBV7-6 and TRBJ2-1; a possible D gene is TRBD2 (5 bases). CDR1 and CDR2 (germline): SGHVS, FNYEAQ. This CDR3 region has 12 residues. DNA of the CDR3: TGTGGCAGCAGATTCTCGCGGGCGGAGCAGTTCTTC. Amino acids: CGSRFSRAEQFF.

This clone was observed a handful of times. This chain links TRBV6-1 with TRBJ2-2, with D perhaps matching TRBD1 or TRBD2 (6 bases each). Between the trimmed V and J ends, which lost 6 bases and 13 bases, there was a span of 15 bases. The CDR3 covers 12 residues. CDR1 is MNHNS, CDR2 SASEGT, per germline. The CDR3 spells CASREGGDGLFF. The CDR3 nucleotides are TGTGCCAGCAGGGAGGGGGGCGACGGGCTGTTTTTT.

This clone was counted many times. The chain links TRBV2 to TRBJ2-1; D remains ambiguous. Germline V gene lookup returns CDR1 SNHLY and CDR2 FYNNEI. This CDR3 has 16 amino acids. Trimming left V 3 bases short and J 0 bases short, with 12 bases between. The CDR3 nucleotides read TGTGCCAGCAGTGAGGCGGAACCGAGCTCCTACAATGAGCAGTTCTTC. Its protein is CASSEAEPSSYNEQFF.

Notes on this clone: Germline is not matched at one junction end, which may reflect a read error. V gene TRBV11-2 combines with J gene TRBJ2-1; no clear D. CDR3 length equals 16 residues. Germline V gives CDR1 SGHAT, CDR2 FQNNGV. CDR3 DNA sequence: TGTGCCAGCAGCTTAGGTCTCAGGCATCCCACCAATGAGCATTTCTTC. Residues: CASSLGLRHPTNEHFF.

V and J are TRBV6-1 and TRBJ1-4; a weak D match, TRBD1 (5 bases). This CDR3 has 16 residues. Trimming took 6 bases from V and 5 from J, leaving 19 bases between them. The germline gives CDR1 MNHNS, CDR2 SASEGT. The CDR3 DNA reads TGTGCCAGCAGCGTGGTTCAGGGCCGAACGAATGAAAAACTGTTTTTT. It is translated as CASSVVQGRTNEKLFF.

The chain links TRBV5-1 to TRBJ2-3; 11 nucleotides match TRBD2. J lost 7 bases, V lost 4 bases, and 8 bases had no gene match. Per the germline V gene, CDR1 is SGHRS and CDR2 is YFSETQ. The CDR3 has 15 residues. The CDR3 here is CASSGTSGPKYTQYF. The CDR3 nucleotides are TGCGCCAGCAGCGGGACTAGCGGTCCGAAATATACGCAGTATTTT. The full variable domain, completed using reference TRBV5-1 and TRBJ2-3, is KAGVTQTPRYLIKTRGQQVTLSCSPISGHRSVSWYQQTPGQGLQFLFEYFSETQRNKGNFPGRFSGRQFSNSRSEMNVSTLELGDSALYLCASSGTSGPKYTQYFGPGTRLTVL.

This clone appeared a few times. CDR3 protein: CASSHGPPVYEQYF. The CDR3 nucleotides read TGTGCCAGTAGTCATGGACCCCCGGTCTACGAGCAGTACTTC. The chain joins TRBV12-3 or TRBV12-4 to TRBJ2-7; no clear D gene. The CDR3 length is 14 residues. V lost 9 bases to trimming and J lost 3 bases, with 18 bases between them.

The chain recombines TRBV7-8 with TRBJ2-3, with a tentative D call TRBD2 (6 bases). Trimming pared 0 bases from V and 3 bases from J, leaving 10 bases between. Germline CDR1 reads SGHVS; CDR2 reads FQNEAQ. CDR3 size: 15 residues. CDR3 DNA: TGTGCCAGCAGCTTAGCGCTGGCGGGAACAGATACGCAGTATTTT. Translating it yields CASSLALAGTDTQYF.

This clone has a single count. V is TRBV20-1 and J is TRBJ1-1; D remains ambiguous. Deletions cut 4 bases from V and 2 bases from J, with 17 bases between. The CDR3 covers 15 residues. Germline loops: CDR1 DFQATT, CDR2 SNEGSKA (reference sequence). The CDR3 bases are TGCAGTGCTATATACCCGAGGCAGATTAACACTGAAGCTTTCTTT. It encodes CSAIYPRQINTEAFF.

By frequency in the sample, this clone is large (0.1 to 1%). The chain employs TRBV30 and TRBJ2-7; 12 bases are shared with TRBD2. The germline gives CDR1 GTSNPN, CDR2 SVGIG (reference sequence). This CDR3 comprises 18 residues. The trim removed 2 bases at V and 3 bases at J, leaving 14 bases unmatched. CDR3 nucleotides: TGTGCCTGGAGTTTAACTATTCGGACTAGCGGGAAATACTACGAGCAGTACTTC. Translated, it gives CAWSLTIRTSGKYYEQYF.

This clone was seen a few times. One junction end disagrees with the germline gene, perhaps due to a read error. The chain couples TRBV6-1 to TRBJ1-1; a weak D match, TRBD1 (5 bases). This CDR3 is built from 14 residues. The germline CDR1 and CDR2 sequences are MNHNS and SASEGT. CDR3 DNA sequence: TGTGCCAGCATGCCCCAGGCTCCGGGGACTGAATCTTTCTTT. Its translation is CASMPQAPGTESFF.

This clone is termed medium-sized. The CDR3 loop is CASSSPRGGADSGANVLTF. The CDR3 coding sequence is TGTGCCAGCAGTTCCCCCAGAGGGGGGGCAGACTCTGGGGCCAACGTCCTGACTTTC. The chain uses TRBV6-6 and TRBJ2-6; weak D call: TRBD2 (7 bases). Germline CDR1 reads MNHNY; CDR2 reads SVGAGI (reference sequence). V lost 4 bases, J lost 0 bases, and 19 bases lay in between. The CDR3 is 19 amino acids.

This clone was counted a few times. With a much larger clone just one base away, this may be a read error. The chain combines TRBV24-1 with TRBJ2-3; 7 nucleotides line up with TRBD1. In germline, CDR1 is KGHDR, CDR2 SFDVKD. With 4 bases clipped from V and 1 base from J, the junction kept 7 bases outside the gene matches. This CDR3 is built from 16 residues. In DNA form, the CDR3 reads TGTGCCACCAGTGAACACAGGGGTAAGCGCACAGATACGCAGTATTTT. This encodes CATSEHRGKRTDTQYF.

This clone was observed many times. V gene TRBV6-5 combines with J gene TRBJ1-5; D might be TRBD1 (5 bases). The CDR3 sequence is 15 residues long. V lost 0 bases, J lost 8 bases, and 14 bases lay in between. Germline CDR1 reads MNHEY; CDR2 reads SVGAGI. CDR3: CASSYSGAAAEPQHF. CDR3 in DNA: TGTGCCAGCAGTTACTCAGGGGCCGCGGCTGAGCCCCAGCATTTT.

Of note for this clone: At one end the junction does not follow the germline gene, possibly because of a read error. The V and J genes are TRBV7-6 and TRBJ2-3, with 14 bases matching TRBD2. CDR3 size: 18 residues. Germline CDR1 and CDR2: SGHVS and FNYEAQ. The CDR3 nucleotides read TGTGCCATCAGCGTCCCGACTAGCGGGAGGGCCCTAGCAGATACGCAGTATTTT. Amino acids: CAISVPTSGRALADTQYF.

By share, this clone counts as medium-sized. This chain uses TRBV12-3 or TRBV12-4 with TRBJ2-1; D uncertain. V lost 2 bases to trimming and J lost 5 bases, with 10 bases between them. This CDR3 region has 14 residues. DNA for the CDR3: TGTGCCAGCAGTTTACTTCTTTCCGACAATGAGCAGTTCTTC. Encoded protein: CASSLLLSDNEQFF.

There are many counts of this clone. The chain is built from TRBV14 and TRBJ1-1; no reliable D call. This CDR3 comprises 15 residues. With 4 bases removed from V and 6 bases from J, the gap between germline ends came to 18 bases. Germline V gene lookup returns CDR1 SGHDN and CDR2 FVKESK. This CDR3 is CASSPLFGLDAEAFF. DNA for the CDR3: TGTGCCAGCAGCCCACTGTTCGGGTTGGACGCTGAAGCTTTCTTT.

In this sample, this clone turned up a few times. V usage is TRBV6-1 and J usage is TRBJ1-1; no reliable D call. This CDR3 is 14 amino acids long. Germline V lookup: CDR1 MNHNS, CDR2 SASEGT. Between the trimmed V and J ends, which lost 10 bases and 2 bases, there was a span of 17 bases. The CDR3 is CATLDGSGNTEAFF. The CDR3 DNA sequence: TGTGCCACCCTTGATGGCTCGGGAAACACTGAAGCTTTCTTT.

V usage is TRBV4-2 and J usage is TRBJ2-3, with TRBD1 matching 8 bases. Trimming removed 4 bases from V and 2 bases from J; junction bases left unmatched: 14. There are 18 residues in the CDR3. Germline-derived CDR1 and CDR2 are LGHNA and YNFKEQ. The CDR3 loop reads CASSPQGARPMFTDTQYF. For the CDR3, the DNA is TGTGCCAGCAGCCCTCAGGGGGCTAGGCCTATGTTCACAGATACGCAGTATTTT.

At least ten counts were recorded for this clone. V usage is TRBV7-9 and J usage is TRBJ2-1; 8 nucleotides match TRBD2. CDR3 size: 16 residues. Germline lookup yields CDR1 SEHNR and CDR2 FQNEAQ (reference sequence). V dropped 1 base and J dropped 0; count of bases not matched to a gene: 2. The CDR3 sequence: CASSLEGLVSYNEQFF. The CDR3 bases are TGTGCCAGCAGCTTAGAGGGACTAGTCTCCTACAATGAGCAGTTCTTC.

The chain carries TRBV20-1 and TRBJ2-7; 16 nucleotides line up with TRBD2. Germline CDR1 is DFQATT and CDR2 is SNEGSKA (reference sequence). With 4 bases clipped from V and 5 bases from J, the junction kept 11 bases outside the gene matches. The CDR3 has 17 residues. The CDR3 sequence is CSATNGTSGRAVNEQYF. Written as DNA, the CDR3 is TGCAGTGCTACCAACGGGACTAGCGGGAGGGCCGTTAACGAGCAGTACTTC.